The rows below give T cell receptor beta chains drawn from one sample of a study of control samples from healthy donors and cancer patients. Using immunoSEQ multiplex PCR, the repertoire was profiled, and TCRdb retains in-frame clones only, with some absent. This sample has about 120,000 clones, with roughly 90% found just once. Sample: blood. The origin of the receptors is a man aged 50 to 60 in good health. Both conserved end residues are part of each CDR3. D genes are given only for firm matches. The size field is filled for only some rows; it gives once, few, many or a size class.

J gene: TRBJ2-1; D gene: TRBD2; clone size: .; V gene: TRBV6-2/TRBV6-3; CDR3 protein: CASSWPIRTSADEQFF; CDR3 DNA: TGTGCCAGCAGTTGGCCCATCCGGACTAGCGCGGATGAGCAGTTCTTC
J gene: TRBJ1-1; D gene: .; clone size: .; V gene: TRBV5-1; CDR3 protein: CASSLPGGRSNTEAFF; CDR3 DNA: TGCGCCAGCAGCTTGCCGGGGGGCAGGTCGAACACTGAAGCTTTCTTT
J gene: TRBJ1-1; D gene: .; clone size: .; V gene: TRBV6-2/TRBV6-3; CDR3 protein: CASSYSIRGTEAFF; CDR3 DNA: TGTGCCAGCAGTTACTCGATTAGGGGAACTGAAGCTTTCTTT
J gene: TRBJ2-2; D gene: TRBD1; clone size: .; V gene: TRBV11-3; CDR3 protein: CASSLGTGDGGELFF; CDR3 DNA: TGTGCCAGCAGCTTAGGGACAGGGGATGGCGGGGAGCTGTTTTTT
J gene: TRBJ1-4; D gene: .; clone size: .; V gene: TRBV30; CDR3 protein: CAWSSKGKQGEKLFF; CDR3 DNA: TGTGCCTGGAGTAGTAAGGGGAAACAAGGTGAAAAACTGTTTTTT
J gene: TRBJ2-1; D gene: TRBD2; clone size: .; V gene: TRBV7-9; CDR3 protein: CASSYTLAGGRVEQFF; CDR3 DNA: TGTGCCAGCAGCTACACCTTAGCGGGGGGGCGCGTTGAGCAGTTCTTC
J gene: TRBJ2-7; D gene: .; clone size: .; V gene: TRBV5-4; CDR3 protein: CASSFGGAYEQYF; CDR3 DNA: TGTGCCAGCAGCTTTGGAGGGGCCTACGAGCAGTACTTC
J gene: TRBJ2-7; D gene: .; clone size: .; V gene: TRBV24-1; CDR3 protein: CALPIMTRRVGEQYF; CDR3 DNA: TGTGCCCTACCAATCATGACTCGCAGGGTCGGGGAGCAGTACTTC
J gene: TRBJ1-1; D gene: .; clone size: .; V gene: TRBV5-6; CDR3 protein: CASSFPTNVEAFF; CDR3 DNA: TGTGCCAGCAGCTTTCCCACGAACGTTGAAGCTTTCTTT
J gene: TRBJ2-7; D gene: .; clone size: .; V gene: TRBV5-1; CDR3 protein: CASSLEPGLTYEQYF; CDR3 DNA: TGCGCCAGCAGCTTGGAGCCAGGGCTCACCTACGAGCAGTACTTC
J gene: TRBJ2-3; D gene: .; clone size: .; V gene: TRBV7-2; CDR3 protein: CASSPLGGGGWNTQYF; CDR3 DNA: TGTGCCAGCAGCCCACTAGGGGGGGGTGGATGGAATACGCAGTATTTT
J gene: TRBJ1-2; D gene: .; clone size: .; V gene: TRBV19; CDR3 protein: CASSIGVNSGGYTF; CDR3 DNA: TGTGCCAGTAGTATTGGGGTGAACTCGGGTGGCTACACCTTC
J gene: TRBJ1-1; D gene: .; clone size: once; V gene: TRBV6-5; CDR3 protein: CASRIRDTPNTEAFF; CDR3 DNA: TGTGCCAGCAGAATCCGGGACACTCCGAACACTGAAGCTTTCTTT
J gene: TRBJ2-7; D gene: .; clone size: .; V gene: TRBV3-1/TRBV3-2; CDR3 protein: CASSPPRDPYEQYF; CDR3 DNA: TGTGCCAGCAGCCCTCCTAGGGACCCCTACGAGCAGTACTTC
J gene: TRBJ1-1; D gene: TRBD1; clone size: many; V gene: TRBV9; CDR3 protein: CASSPRQGVDTEAFF; CDR3 DNA: TGTGCCAGCAGCCCGCGACAGGGGGTTGACACTGAAGCTTTCTTT
J gene: TRBJ2-1; D gene: .; clone size: .; V gene: TRBV12-3/TRBV12-4; CDR3 protein: CASSPQQGSTQFF; CDR3 DNA: TGTGCCAGCAGTCCCCAACAGGGTTCCACGCAGTTCTTC
J gene: TRBJ2-3; D gene: .; clone size: once; V gene: TRBV28; CDR3 protein: CASSLLGAGDTQYF; CDR3 DNA: TGTGCCAGCAGTTTATTGGGGGCAGGGGATACGCAGTATTTT
J gene: TRBJ1-5; D gene: .; clone size: .; V gene: TRBV28; CDR3 protein: CASSLGGGYSNQPQHF; CDR3 DNA: TGTGCCAGCAGTTTGGGTGGGGGGTATAGCAATCAGCCCCAGCATTTT
J gene: TRBJ1-1; D gene: .; clone size: .; V gene: TRBV9; CDR3 protein: CASSVGGGGTEAFF; CDR3 DNA: TGTGCCAGCAGCGTTGGAGGGGGAGGGACTGAAGCTTTCTTT
J gene: TRBJ2-5; D gene: .; clone size: .; V gene: TRBV2; CDR3 protein: CASSRGETQYF; CDR3 DNA: TGTGCCAGCTCGAGGGGGGAGACCCAGTACTTC
J gene: TRBJ2-7; D gene: TRBD2; clone size: once; V gene: TRBV19; CDR3 protein: CASSPASGGASSYEQYF; CDR3 DNA: TGTGCCAGTAGTCCGGCTAGCGGGGGGGCGAGCTCCTACGAGCAGTACTTC
J gene: TRBJ2-6; D gene: .; clone size: .; V gene: TRBV7-2; CDR3 protein: CASSAKGGSGANVLTF; CDR3 DNA: TGTGCCAGCAGCGCAAAGGGGGGCTCTGGGGCCAACGTCCTGACTTTC
J gene: TRBJ2-7; D gene: TRBD2; clone size: .; V gene: TRBV19; CDR3 protein: CASSRLGLATGQPYEQYF; CDR3 DNA: TGTGCCAGTAGTAGACTGGGACTAGCGACGGGACAACCTTACGAGCAGTACTTC
J gene: TRBJ2-6; D gene: .; clone size: .; V gene: TRBV19; CDR3 protein: CASGGPADGANVLTF; CDR3 DNA: TGTGCCAGTGGGGGACCCGCCGATGGGGCCAACGTCCTGACTTTC
J gene: TRBJ1-1; D gene: .; clone size: once; V gene: TRBV6-2/TRBV6-3; CDR3 protein: CASSYSRQQNTEAFF; CDR3 DNA: TGTGCCAGCAGTTACTCCCGACAGCAGAACACTGAAGCTTTCTTT
J gene: TRBJ2-2; D gene: .; clone size: .; V gene: TRBV6-5; CDR3 protein: CASSLWTGELFF; CDR3 DNA: TGTGCCAGCAGTCTGTGGACCGGGGAGCTGTTTTTT
J gene: TRBJ1-4; D gene: TRBD1; clone size: .; V gene: TRBV18; CDR3 protein: CASSPGQNNEKLFF; CDR3 DNA: TGTGCCAGCTCGCCGGGACAGAATAATGAAAAACTGTTTTTT
J gene: TRBJ1-1; D gene: .; clone size: .; V gene: TRBV10-2; CDR3 protein: CASSLQGGYTEAFF; CDR3 DNA: TGCGCCAGCAGTTTACAGGGAGGATATACTGAAGCTTTCTTT
J gene: TRBJ1-2; D gene: TRBD1; clone size: .; V gene: TRBV15; CDR3 protein: CATRTQGRGGGYTF; CDR3 DNA: TGTGCCACCAGGACACAGGGGAGAGGGGGTGGCTACACCTTC
J gene: TRBJ2-2; D gene: TRBD2; clone size: .; V gene: TRBV11-3; CDR3 protein: CASSSRTSGVSGELFF; CDR3 DNA: TGTGCCAGCAGCTCCCGGACTAGCGGGGTGTCAGGGGAGCTGTTTTTT
J gene: TRBJ2-5; D gene: .; clone size: few; V gene: TRBV2; CDR3 protein: CASSEETGETQYF; CDR3 DNA: TGTGCCAGCAGTGAAGAGACGGGAGAGACCCAGTACTTC
J gene: TRBJ2-3; D gene: TRBD2; clone size: .; V gene: TRBV3-1/TRBV3-2; CDR3 protein: CASNPGTSGISTDTQYF; CDR3 DNA: TGTGCCAGCAACCCCGGGACTAGCGGGATAAGCACAGATACGCAGTATTTT
J gene: TRBJ1-2; D gene: TRBD1; clone size: .; V gene: TRBV5-6; CDR3 protein: CASSLIGTDYNYGYTF; CDR3 DNA: TGTGCCAGCAGCTTGATTGGGACAGATTATAACTATGGCTACACCTTC
J gene: TRBJ1-1; D gene: .; clone size: .; V gene: TRBV11-3; CDR3 protein: CASSHGPDEAFF; CDR3 DNA: TGTGCCAGCAGCCATGGACCGGATGAAGCTTTCTTT
J gene: TRBJ2-1; D gene: .; clone size: .; V gene: TRBV6-5; CDR3 protein: CASSYFRREQFF; CDR3 DNA: TGTGCCAGCAGTTACTTTAGGCGTGAGCAGTTCTTC
J gene: TRBJ2-1; D gene: .; clone size: .; V gene: TRBV3-1/TRBV3-2; CDR3 protein: CASSQAKEMEQFF; CDR3 DNA: TGTGCCAGCAGCCAAGCAAAAGAGATGGAGCAGTTCTTC
J gene: TRBJ2-5; D gene: TRBD1; clone size: .; V gene: TRBV12-5; CDR3 protein: CASGLGQGWETQYF; CDR3 DNA: TGTGCTAGTGGTTTGGGACAGGGCTGGGAGACCCAGTACTTC
J gene: TRBJ1-5; D gene: .; clone size: .; V gene: TRBV6-5; CDR3 protein: CASNENQPQHF; CDR3 DNA: TGTGCCAGCAACGAGAATCAGCCCCAGCATTTT
J gene: TRBJ1-2; D gene: .; clone size: .; V gene: TRBV5-6; CDR3 protein: CASSFRPINYGYTF; CDR3 DNA: TGTGCCAGCAGCTTCCGCCCGATTAACTATGGCTACACCTTC
J gene: TRBJ1-1; D gene: .; clone size: few; V gene: TRBV19; CDR3 protein: CASSMGGNTEAFF; CDR3 DNA: TGTGCCAGTAGTATGGGGGGGAACACTGAAGCTTTCTTT
J gene: TRBJ2-3; D gene: TRBD1; clone size: .; V gene: TRBV7-8; CDR3 protein: CASSPRVLGSTGDQDTQYF; CDR3 DNA: TGTGCCAGCAGCCCACGGGTTTTAGGGTCGACAGGGGATCAAGATACGCAGTATTTT
J gene: TRBJ2-3; D gene: .; clone size: .; V gene: TRBV5-1; CDR3 protein: CASSLAMGGTDTQYF; CDR3 DNA: TGCGCCAGCAGCTTGGCCATGGGCGGGACAGATACGCAGTATTTT
J gene: TRBJ2-2; D gene: .; clone size: .; V gene: TRBV24-1; CDR3 protein: CATSDPRLAGELFF; CDR3 DNA: TGTGCCACCAGTGATCCCCGTTTGGCCGGGGAGCTGTTTTTT
J gene: TRBJ1-5; D gene: .; clone size: .; V gene: TRBV4-2; CDR3 protein: CASSQDLRGEGQPQHF; CDR3 DNA: TGTGCCAGCAGCCAAGATCTAAGAGGGGAAGGACAGCCCCAGCATTTT
J gene: TRBJ1-2; D gene: .; clone size: .; V gene: TRBV7-2; CDR3 protein: CASSLRSSSQNNYGYTF; CDR3 DNA: TGTGCCAGCAGCTTAAGGTCCTCATCTCAAAACAACTATGGCTACACCTTC
J gene: TRBJ2-7; D gene: .; clone size: .; V gene: TRBV3-1/TRBV3-2; CDR3 protein: CASSQGGEPTYEQYF; CDR3 DNA: TGTGCCAGCAGCCAAGGCGGGGAACCCACCTACGAGCAGTACTTC
J gene: TRBJ1-5; D gene: .; clone size: .; V gene: TRBV25-1; CDR3 protein: CASSDGQGYDNQPQHF; CDR3 DNA: TGTGCCAGCAGTGACGGTCAAGGGTATGACAATCAGCCCCAGCATTTT
J gene: TRBJ2-5; D gene: .; clone size: .; V gene: TRBV27; CDR3 protein: CASSPQSQETQYF; CDR3 DNA: TGTGCCAGCAGTCCCCAGTCCCAAGAGACCCAGTACTTC
J gene: TRBJ1-6; D gene: .; clone size: few; V gene: TRBV2; CDR3 protein: CASDGGASYNSPLHF; CDR3 DNA: TGTGCCTCCGACGGGGGGGCCTCCTATAATTCACCCCTCCACTTT
J gene: TRBJ2-7; D gene: TRBD2; clone size: .; V gene: TRBV18; CDR3 protein: CASSAGTRGYEQYF; CDR3 DNA: TGTGCCAGCTCAGCCGGGACTAGAGGATACGAGCAGTACTTC
J gene: TRBJ2-3; D gene: .; clone size: .; V gene: TRBV10-3; CDR3 protein: CAISESRGESTDTQYF; CDR3 DNA: TGTGCCATCAGTGAGTCGAGGGGGGAGAGCACAGATACGCAGTATTTT
J gene: TRBJ2-3; D gene: .; clone size: .; V gene: TRBV7-8; CDR3 protein: CASSLAVPTSTDTQYF; CDR3 DNA: TGTGCCAGCAGCTTAGCGGTCCCCACTTCCACAGATACGCAGTATTTT
J gene: TRBJ2-7; D gene: .; clone size: .; V gene: TRBV19; CDR3 protein: CASSIGGATSYEQYF; CDR3 DNA: TGTGCCAGTAGTATAGGGGGAGCTACTTCCTACGAGCAGTACTTC
J gene: TRBJ2-2; D gene: .; clone size: .; V gene: TRBV9; CDR3 protein: CASSVGDRTGELFF; CDR3 DNA: TGTGCCAGCAGCGTAGGAGACAGGACCGGGGAGCTGTTTTTT
J gene: TRBJ1-1; D gene: TRBD1; clone size: .; V gene: TRBV6-5; CDR3 protein: CASSNFPTGLAEAFF; CDR3 DNA: TGTGCCAGCAGTAACTTCCCGACAGGGCTTGCTGAAGCTTTCTTT
J gene: TRBJ2-6; D gene: .; clone size: .; V gene: TRBV9; CDR3 protein: CASTEQGRERGANVLTF; CDR3 DNA: TGTGCCAGCACCGAGCAGGGGAGGGAAAGAGGGGCCAACGTCCTGACTTTC
J gene: TRBJ1-2; D gene: TRBD1; clone size: .; V gene: TRBV6-4; CDR3 protein: CASSPRTGSNYGYTF; CDR3 DNA: TGTGCCAGCAGCCCCAGGACAGGATCTAACTATGGCTACACCTTC
J gene: TRBJ2-7; D gene: .; clone size: .; V gene: TRBV6-6; CDR3 protein: CASSLRREAYEQYF; CDR3 DNA: TGTGCCAGCAGTTTGCGACGGGAAGCCTACGAGCAGTACTTC
J gene: TRBJ2-2; D gene: TRBD2; clone size: .; V gene: TRBV4-3; CDR3 protein: CASSQERRGGTGELFF; CDR3 DNA: TGCGCCAGCAGCCAAGAACGGCGGGGGGGCACCGGGGAGCTGTTTTTT